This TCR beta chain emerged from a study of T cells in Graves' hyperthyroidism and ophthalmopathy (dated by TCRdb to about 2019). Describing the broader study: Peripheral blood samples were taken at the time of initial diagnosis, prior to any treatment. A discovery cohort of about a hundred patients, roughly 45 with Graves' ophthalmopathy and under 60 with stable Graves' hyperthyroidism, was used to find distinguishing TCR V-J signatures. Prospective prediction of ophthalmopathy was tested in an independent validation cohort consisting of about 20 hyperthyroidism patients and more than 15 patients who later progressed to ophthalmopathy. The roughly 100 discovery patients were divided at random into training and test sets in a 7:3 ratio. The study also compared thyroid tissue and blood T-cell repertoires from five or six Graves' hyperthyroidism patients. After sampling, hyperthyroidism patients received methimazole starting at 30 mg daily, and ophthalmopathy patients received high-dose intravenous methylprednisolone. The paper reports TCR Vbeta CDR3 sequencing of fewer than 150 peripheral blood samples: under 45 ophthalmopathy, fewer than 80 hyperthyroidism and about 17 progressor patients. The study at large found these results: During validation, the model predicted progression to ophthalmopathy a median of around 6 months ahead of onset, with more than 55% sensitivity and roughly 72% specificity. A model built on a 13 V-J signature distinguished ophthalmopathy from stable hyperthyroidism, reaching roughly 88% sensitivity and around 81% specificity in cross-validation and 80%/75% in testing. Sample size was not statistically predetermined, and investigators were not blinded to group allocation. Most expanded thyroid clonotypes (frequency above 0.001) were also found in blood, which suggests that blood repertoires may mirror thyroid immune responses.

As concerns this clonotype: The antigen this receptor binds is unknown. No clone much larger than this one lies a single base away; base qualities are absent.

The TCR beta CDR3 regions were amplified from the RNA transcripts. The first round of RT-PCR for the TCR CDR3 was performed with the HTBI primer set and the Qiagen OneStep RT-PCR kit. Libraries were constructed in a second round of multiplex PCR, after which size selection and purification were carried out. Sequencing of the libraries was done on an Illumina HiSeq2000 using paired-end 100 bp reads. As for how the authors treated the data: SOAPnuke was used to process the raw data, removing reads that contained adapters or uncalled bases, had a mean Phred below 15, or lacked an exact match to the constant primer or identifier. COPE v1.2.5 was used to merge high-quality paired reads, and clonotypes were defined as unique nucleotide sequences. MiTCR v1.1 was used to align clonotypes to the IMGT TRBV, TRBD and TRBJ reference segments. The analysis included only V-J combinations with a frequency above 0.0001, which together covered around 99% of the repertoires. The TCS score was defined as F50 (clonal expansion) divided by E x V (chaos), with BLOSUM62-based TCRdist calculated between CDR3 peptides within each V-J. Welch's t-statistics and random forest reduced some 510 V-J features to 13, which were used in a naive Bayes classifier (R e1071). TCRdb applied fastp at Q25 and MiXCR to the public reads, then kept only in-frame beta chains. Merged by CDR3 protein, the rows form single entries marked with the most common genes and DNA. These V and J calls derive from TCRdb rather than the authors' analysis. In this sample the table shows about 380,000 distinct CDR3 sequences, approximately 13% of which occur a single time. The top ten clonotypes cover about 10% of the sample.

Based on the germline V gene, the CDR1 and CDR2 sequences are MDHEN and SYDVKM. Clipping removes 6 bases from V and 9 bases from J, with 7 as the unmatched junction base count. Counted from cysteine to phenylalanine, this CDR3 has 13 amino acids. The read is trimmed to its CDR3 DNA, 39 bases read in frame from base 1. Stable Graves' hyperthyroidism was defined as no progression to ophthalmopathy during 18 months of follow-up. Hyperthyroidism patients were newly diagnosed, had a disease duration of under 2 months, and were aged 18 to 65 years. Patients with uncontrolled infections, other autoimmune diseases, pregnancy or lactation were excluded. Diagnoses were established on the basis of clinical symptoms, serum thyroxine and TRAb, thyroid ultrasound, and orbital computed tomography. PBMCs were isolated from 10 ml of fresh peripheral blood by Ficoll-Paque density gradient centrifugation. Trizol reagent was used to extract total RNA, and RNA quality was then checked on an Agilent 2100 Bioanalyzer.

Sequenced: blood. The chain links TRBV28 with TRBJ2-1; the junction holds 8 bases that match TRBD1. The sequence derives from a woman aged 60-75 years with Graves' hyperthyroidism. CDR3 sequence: CASSHRTGREQFF. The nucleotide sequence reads TGTGCCAGCAGCCATAGGACAGGGCGTGAGCAGTTCTTC. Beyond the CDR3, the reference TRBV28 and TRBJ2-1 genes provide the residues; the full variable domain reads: DVKVTQSSRYLVKRTGEKVFLECVQDMDHENMFWYRQDPGLGLRLIYFSYDVKMKEKGDIPEGYSVSREKKERFSLILESASTNQTSMYLCASSHRTGREQFFGPGTRLTVL.